This is a list of T cell receptor beta chains from one sample in a study of T cells in Graves' hyperthyroidism and ophthalmopathy. TCRdb re-called the multiplex PCR reads with MiXCR, one entry per CDR3 protein. The data hold hundreds of thousands of distinct CDR3 sequences, with just under 20% observed a single time. Material for sequencing was blood. The receptors shown here come from a man in his forties with Graves' ophthalmopathy. Both conserved end residues are part of each CDR3. Each record gives: V gene, clone size, J gene, D gene, CDR3 protein, CDR3 DNA. The D gene is left open where the match is weak. Clone size is given for some rows only: seen once, a few or many times, or a class if the clone is expanded.

TRBV12-3/TRBV12-4	NA	TRBJ1-1	TRBD1	CASSLDRATEAFF	TGTGCCAGCAGTCTGGACAGGGCCACTGAAGCTTTCTTT
TRBV2	many	TRBJ2-5	NA	CASSPTGTQGETQYF	TGTGCCAGCAGTCCTACTGGGACTCAGGGAGAGACCCAGTACTTC
TRBV29-1	NA	TRBJ1-3	NA	CSVVGRLAGNTIYF	TGCAGCGTAGTCGGTCGGCTAGCTGGAAACACCATATATTTT
TRBV29-1	few	TRBJ2-1	TRBD2	CSVEAPGGSYNEQFF	TGCAGCGTTGAAGCTCCGGGGGGCTCCTACAATGAGCAGTTCTTC
TRBV6-1	few	TRBJ2-6	NA	CASRASGANVLTF	TGTGCCAGCAGGGCCTCTGGGGCCAACGTCCTGACTTTC
TRBV7-9	few	TRBJ2-1	TRBD1	CASSLGTGEKDEQFF	TGTGCCAGCAGCTTAGGGACAGGGGAAAAGGATGAGCAGTTCTTC
TRBV10-3	NA	TRBJ2-4	NA	CAISPVAKNIQYF	TGTGCCATCTCCCCTGTAGCCAAAAACATTCAGTACTTC
TRBV20-1	NA	TRBJ1-2	TRBD1	CSAKTGNYGYTF	TGCAGTGCTAAGACAGGGAACTATGGCTACACCTTC
TRBV20-1	few	TRBJ2-3	TRBD2	CSARDYLAGGGDTQYF	TGCAGTGCTAGAGATTATCTAGCGGGAGGTGGAGATACGCAGTATTTT
TRBV18	many	TRBJ1-1	TRBD1	CASSSLDRGGTEAFF	TGTGCCAGCTCATCCCTTGACAGGGGTGGCACTGAAGCTTTCTTT
TRBV5-1	few	TRBJ2-2	TRBD1	CASRTGPTNTGELFF	TGCGCCAGCCGGACAGGGCCTACGAACACCGGGGAGCTGTTTTTT
TRBV7-3	NA	TRBJ2-2	TRBD2	CASSLYTSENTGELFF	TGTGCCAGCAGCTTATATACTAGCGAGAACACCGGGGAGCTGTTTTTT
TRBV15	NA	TRBJ1-5	NA	CATSFRQSNQPQHF	TGTGCCACCAGCTTTCGACAGTCCAATCAGCCCCAGCATTTT
TRBV6-1	many	TRBJ1-2	NA	CASRVPGDYGYTF	TGTGCCAGCAGGGTCCCCGGTGACTATGGCTACACCTTC
TRBV5-4	few	TRBJ2-1	TRBD2	CASSQPPGTSGNEQFF	TGTGCCAGCAGCCAACCCCCCGGGACTAGCGGCAATGAGCAGTTCTTC
TRBV7-3	many	TRBJ2-3	NA	CASSSRRRTDTQYF	TGTGCCAGCAGCTCCCGCAGGCGCACAGATACGCAGTATTTT
TRBV20-1	many	TRBJ2-1	NA	CSAQRHAGRDPLSYNEQFF	TGCAGTGCTCAAAGACACGCGGGCAGGGACCCACTCTCCTACAATGAGCAGTTCTTC
TRBV12-3/TRBV12-4	NA	TRBJ2-2	TRBD2	CASRGTSGGGGELFF	TGTGCCAGCCGAGGGACTAGCGGGGGGGGGGGGGAGCTGTTTTTT
TRBV6-1	few	TRBJ2-5	NA	CASSDGVGQETQYF	TGTGCCAGCAGTGATGGGGTAGGACAAGAGACCCAGTACTTC
TRBV28	NA	TRBJ2-1	NA	CASSLSQGGAYNEQFF	TGTGCCAGCAGTTTATCCCAGGGGGGGGCCTACAATGAGCAGTTCTTC
TRBV20-1	few	TRBJ2-1	TRBD1	CSAADAGTAHNEQFF	TGCAGTGCTGCTGATGCCGGGACAGCTCACAATGAGCAGTTCTTC
TRBV27	many	TRBJ2-7	NA	CASSLGPALLYEQYF	TGTGCCAGCAGCCTCGGGCCAGCCCTCCTGTACGAGCAGTACTTC
TRBV13	few	TRBJ1-2	NA	CASSLGGASNYGYTF	TGTGCCAGCAGCTTAGGGGGAGCCTCTAACTATGGCTACACCTTC
TRBV6-6	NA	TRBJ2-3	TRBD2	CASSYSGGLAGDTQYF	TGTGCCAGCAGTTACTCGGGAGGACTAGCGGGAGATACGCAGTATTTT
TRBV4-1	NA	TRBJ2-6	NA	CASSHGANVLTF	TGCGCCAGCAGCCATGGGGCCAACGTCCTGACTTTC
TRBV4-2	NA	TRBJ1-2	NA	CASSQEGGGRDYGYTF	TGTGCCAGCAGCCAAGAGGGGGGGGGAAGAGACTATGGCTACACCTTC
TRBV20-1	many	TRBJ2-1	NA	CSARPPGRGEQFF	TGCAGTGCTAGACCTCCGGGGCGGGGTGAGCAGTTCTTC
TRBV7-2	many	TRBJ2-7	TRBD2	CASGPLAGPYEQYF	TGTGCCAGTGGCCCTCTAGCGGGTCCCTACGAGCAGTACTTC
TRBV7-2	NA	TRBJ1-6	NA	CASSPEGIRSPLHF	TGTGCCAGCAGCCCAGAGGGGATCCGTTCACCCCTCCACTTT